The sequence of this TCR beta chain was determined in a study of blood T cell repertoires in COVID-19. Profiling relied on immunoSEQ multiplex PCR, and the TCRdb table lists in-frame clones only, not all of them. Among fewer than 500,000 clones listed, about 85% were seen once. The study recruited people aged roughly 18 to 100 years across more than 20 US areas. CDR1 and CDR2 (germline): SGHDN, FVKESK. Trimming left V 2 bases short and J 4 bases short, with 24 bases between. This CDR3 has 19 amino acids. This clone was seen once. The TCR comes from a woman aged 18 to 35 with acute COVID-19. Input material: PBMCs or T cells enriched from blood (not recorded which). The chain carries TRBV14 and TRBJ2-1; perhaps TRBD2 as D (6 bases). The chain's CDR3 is CASSQRFRREDQSYNEQFF. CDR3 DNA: TGTGCCAGCAGCCAAAGATTTAGGAGGGAGGACCAATCTTACAATGAGCAGTTCTTC.